This TCR beta chain came from a study of early T cells in non-severe SARS-CoV-2 infection. Study conclusions and caveats: Anti-spike CD8 specificities were favored by VDJdb matching, whose results missed private and CD4 specificities.

TCRdb independently ran MiXCR on the 5' RACE reads; one entry per CDR3 protein. The sample consists of approximately 71,000 distinct CDR3 sequences, roughly 13% of them appearing once. This clonotype was observed many times. What it binds is not known. This CDR3 comprises 14 residues. Per the germline V gene, CDR1 is SGHAT and CDR2 is FQNNGV. V lost 1 base to trimming and J lost 6 bases, with 11 bases between them. The receptor was isolated from an adult who was a healthcare worker with PCR-confirmed SARS-CoV-2 infection or an uninfected control (not recorded which). The sequenced sample consisted of whole blood. J is TRBJ2-3 and V is TRBV11-2; D gene uncertain. The CDR3 spells CASSLGVSMDTQYF. The CDR3 nucleotides are TGTGCCAGCAGCTTAGGGGTTAGCATGGATACGCAGTATTTT.